Following are 12 T cell receptor beta chains from one sample sequenced in a study of T cells after yellow fever vaccination. TCRdb analysed the 5' RACE reads with MiXCR anew, one entry per CDR3 protein. The sample holds nearly 300,000 distinct CDR3 sequences; roughly 9% are singletons and the top ten take approximately 3.5%. The sample here was CD4+ T cells sorted from PBMCs, taken 5 days after the yellow fever booster vaccination. All receptors derive from a man aged 18 to 30 who received the YFV17D yellow fever vaccine.

The chain uses TRBV7-9 and TRBJ1-5, with 7 bases fitting TRBD1. After removal of 4 bases from V and 5 bases from J, the junction contained 5 bases not matched to a gene. Looked up from germline, CDR1 is SEHNR and CDR2 is FQNEAQ (reference sequence). The CDR3 runs 14 residues. CDR3 residues: CASSSRDSYQPQHF. In DNA, the CDR3 is TGTGCCAGCAGCTCCCGGGACAGCTATCAGCCCCAGCATTTT.

This clonotype was seen repeatedly, ten times or more. The chain uses TRBV11-2 and TRBJ2-7; no clear D. The CDR3 contains 14 residues. Trimming pared 6 bases from V and 4 bases from J, leaving 16 bases between. Germline V gives CDR1 SGHAT, CDR2 FQNNGV. This CDR3 is CASSRSAASYEQYF. CDR3 sequence (DNA): TGTGCCAGCAGTCGGAGTGCGGCCTCTTACGAGCAGTACTTC.

The chain joins TRBV5-6 to TRBJ1-1, with 7 bases lining up with TRBD1. The junction had 2 bases not matched to a gene; V was cut back by 5 bases and J by 1 base. Germline-derived CDR1 and CDR2 are SGHDT and YYEEEE. The CDR3 runs to 13 residues. Here the CDR3 reads CASRDRRNTEAFF. The DNA for the CDR3 is TGTGCCAGCAGGGACAGGAGGAACACTGAAGCTTTCTTT.

This rearrangement joins TRBV5-1 to TRBJ1-4; 7 nucleotides line up with TRBD1. V trimming: 7 bases; J trimming: 7 bases; junction bases outside the gene matches: 10. CDR3 length: 14 amino acids. The germline V gene encodes CDR1 SGHRS and CDR2 YFSETQ. The CDR3 loop is CASREGTASEKLFF. CDR3 DNA sequence: TGCGCCAGCCGGGAGGGGACAGCCTCTGAAAAACTGTTTTTT.

At least ten counts were recorded for this clonotype. V and J are TRBV18 and TRBJ1-1, with D uncertain. This CDR3 is 12 amino acids long. Per germline, CDR1 KGHSH and CDR2 LQKENI. Trimming cost V 6 bases and J 4 bases, with 9 bases left between them. CDR3 protein: CASSDVPTEAFF. The CDR3 DNA is TGTGCCAGCTCGGACGTACCCACTGAAGCTTTCTTT.

V is TRBV5-1 and J is TRBJ1-5, with TRBD1 identical over 7 bases. V shed 4 bases and J 0 bases; nucleotides not matched to a gene: 4. This CDR3 contains 15 residues. The germline V gene has CDR1 SGHRS and CDR2 YFSETQ. CDR3 sequence reads: CASSPGTVSNQPQHF. In nucleotides, the CDR3 is TGCGCCAGCAGCCCAGGGACAGTTAGCAATCAGCCCCAGCATTTT. Filled out from reference TRBV5-1 and TRBJ1-5, the complete variable domain reads KAGVTQTPRYLIKTRGQQVTLSCSPISGHRSVSWYQQTPGQGLQFLFEYFSETQRNKGNFPGRFSGRQFSNSRSEMNVSTLELGDSALYLCASSPGTVSNQPQHFGDGTRLSIL.

The chain recombines TRBV4-3 with TRBJ1-2; D may be TRBD1 (6 bases). The CDR3 runs 14 residues. V was pared by 0 bases and J by 8 bases, with 13 bases between. CDR1 is LGHNA, CDR2 YSLEER, per germline. CDR3 nucleotides: TGCGCCAGCAGCCAAGATCTAGGGGGAGAGGGCTACACCTTC. Its translation: CASSQDLGGEGYTF.

The chain recombines TRBV7-2 with TRBJ2-3, with a tentative D call TRBD1 (6 bases). Germline V gene sequence: CDR1 SGHTA, CDR2 FQGNSA. The V end was cut by 8 bases, the J end by 2 bases, with 8 bases between. The CDR3 runs 12 residues. The CDR3 region is CASGGVTDTQYF. CDR3 coding DNA: TGTGCCAGCGGGGGCGTCACAGATACGCAGTATTTT.

J is TRBJ1-1 and V is TRBV11-2; 11 nucleotides agree with TRBD1. V trimming: 4 bases; J trimming: 5 bases; junction bases outside the gene matches: 12. Germline V CDR1 and CDR2: SGHAT, FQNNGV. The CDR3 covers 17 residues. The CDR3 here is CASSSDRGQAGGTEAFF. The CDR3 DNA sequence: TGTGCCAGCAGCTCGGACAGGGGGCAGGCAGGTGGTACTGAAGCTTTCTTT.

This clonotype was seen only a few times. The rearrangement links TRBV5-4 to TRBJ2-5; a weak D match, TRBD1 (5 bases). The CDR3 totals 14 residues. Germline loops: CDR1 SGHNT, CDR2 YYREEE (reference sequence). Trimming shortened V by 4 bases and J by 5 bases, and 15 bases separated the two germline ends. CDR3 nucleotides: TGTGCCAGCAGCCACCACGACAGCGTCGAGACCCAGTACTTC. Translating it yields CASSHHDSVETQYF.

This rearrangement joins TRBV12-3 or TRBV12-4 to TRBJ2-5; D gene unclear. This CDR3 spans 11 amino acids. Trimming removed 1 base from V and 9 bases from J, with 6 bases in between. The CDR3 DNA sequence: TGTGCCAGCAGTTTAGGGGTGGCCCAGTACTTC. Its protein is CASSLGVAQYF.

This chain connects TRBV12-3 or TRBV12-4 to TRBJ1-1; D is perhaps TRBD1 (5 bases). With 6 bases removed from V and 2 bases from J, the gap between germline ends came to 13 bases. The CDR3 sequence is 14 residues long. The CDR3 sequence: CASSRGHPNTEAFF. The CDR3 DNA sequence: TGTGCCAGCAGCCGCGGACACCCAAACACTGAAGCTTTCTTT.